The clone carrying this TCR beta chain was detected only once. This sample is part of a study of blood T cell repertoires in COVID-19. Study-level background: There were acute and convalescent COVID-19 samples, and they came from the United States, Italy and Spain.

The CDR3 covers 14 residues. V shed 0 bases and J 2 bases; nucleotides not matched to a gene: 2. Germline CDR1 and CDR2: SGHKS and YYEKEE (reference sequence). In the original workflow: Estimation of nucleated cell counts was performed using reference gene primer amplification. Measured with immunoSEQ multiplex PCR; TCRdb has only the in-frame clones, and not every one. V and J calls and clone size are copied from that table; D and trimming were computed from the DNA. The repertoire holds 310,000 or so clones, with roughly 87% as singletons. Individuals aged about 18 to 89 years were recruited from roughly 23 US areas. Recovery among Cohort 3 donors was established by two negative PCRs, clearance, or symptom resolution.

Sequenced material: PBMCs or T cells enriched from blood (not recorded which). V is TRBV5-5 and J is TRBJ2-7, with 7 bases that match TRBD1. This receptor was taken from a young woman who had recovered from COVID-19. In nucleotides, the CDR3 is TGTGCCAGCAGCTTGGACAGGGGCACCTACGAGCAGTACTTC. It translates to CASSLDRGTYEQYF.